This T cell receptor beta chain originates from a study of early T cells in non-severe SARS-CoV-2 infection. Study overall: Chains were not paired, and sequencing was done on bulk RNA from unsorted whole blood.

Attachment of unique molecular identifiers was made to individual cDNA molecules. TCRdb re-analysed the 5' RACE reads in MiXCR, keeping a single row per CDR3 protein. The data hold about 67,000 distinct CDR3 sequences, with roughly 12% observed a single time. V lost 2 bases and J 6 bases, leaving 12 bases between the germline ends. Germline values: CDR1 SNHLY, CDR2 FYNNEI. The CDR3 is 14 residues long. The clonotype originates from an adult who was a healthcare worker with PCR-confirmed SARS-CoV-2 infection or an uninfected control (not recorded which). The gene calls are TRBV2 and TRBJ2-3, with D hard to call. The sequenced sample was whole blood. DNA for the CDR3: TGTGCCAGCAGTGAACCTCCCCGGCAGGATACGCAGTATTTT. Protein product: CASSEPPRQDTQYF.